This is a list of T cell receptor beta chains from one sample in a study of response to subunit inactivated influenza vaccine. In TCRdb, the RT-PCR reads were re-called with MiXCR into one record per CDR3 protein. The table has hundreds of thousands of distinct CDR3 sequences, less than 20% seen once. The specimen comprised PBMCs from blood, sampled 4 to 6 days after vaccination. The receptors stem from a man aged 50-60 years who received an inactivated influenza vaccine. CDR3s include the opening cysteine and the closing phenylalanine or tryptophan. D genes are given only for firm matches. The size field is filled for only some rows; it gives once, few, many or a size class.

abundance: .; v_gene: TRBV11-2; j_gene: TRBJ2-6; d_gene: .; CDR3nt: TGTGCCAGCAGCTTTCTGGGGACCCTCGCTCCTGGGGCCAACGTCCTGACTTTC; CDR3aa: CASSFLGTLAPGANVLTF
abundance: few; v_gene: TRBV7-2; j_gene: TRBJ2-3; d_gene: .; CDR3nt: TGTGCCAGCAGCTCCCCCCTCACAGATACGCAGTATTTT; CDR3aa: CASSSPLTDTQYF
abundance: .; v_gene: TRBV28; j_gene: TRBJ2-7; d_gene: TRBD1; CDR3nt: TGTGCCAGCAGTTTAGGCGGCGGACAGGGGTTCTACGAGCAGTACTTC; CDR3aa: CASSLGGGQGFYEQYF
abundance: few; v_gene: TRBV5-1; j_gene: TRBJ2-7; d_gene: TRBD2; CDR3nt: TGCGCCAGCAGCCAGACTAGCGGGAGGGTCCACGAGCAGTACTTC; CDR3aa: CASSQTSGRVHEQYF
abundance: few; v_gene: TRBV9; j_gene: TRBJ2-1; d_gene: TRBD2; CDR3nt: TGTGCCAGCAGCGGCGGACTAGGAGGGATTGGGGAGCAGTTCTTC; CDR3aa: CASSGGLGGIGEQFF
abundance: .; v_gene: TRBV20-1; j_gene: TRBJ1-1; d_gene: .; CDR3nt: TGCAGTGCCCTGGGGCAACGCCTCCACTTGAACACTGAAGCTTTCTTT; CDR3aa: CSALGQRLHLNTEAFF
abundance: many; v_gene: TRBV10-3; j_gene: TRBJ2-7; d_gene: .; CDR3nt: TGTGCCATCAGTGAGTCCGGGGGTCGCGAGCAGTACTTC; CDR3aa: CAISESGGREQYF
abundance: .; v_gene: TRBV7-9; j_gene: TRBJ2-5; d_gene: TRBD2; CDR3nt: TGTGCCAGCAGCACTAATAGCGGGGGCTACCAAGAGACCCAGTACTTC; CDR3aa: CASSTNSGGYQETQYF
abundance: .; v_gene: TRBV1; j_gene: TRBJ2-1; d_gene: .; CDR3nt: TGCACCAGCAGCCAAGTTCTAGCGGGAGGCGCTGAGCAGTTCTTC; CDR3aa: CTSSQVLAGGAEQFF
abundance: .; v_gene: TRBV7-2; j_gene: TRBJ2-1; d_gene: .; CDR3nt: TGTGCCAGCAGCCCCCTTCGGGCGGGGACAGACAATGAGCAGTTCTTC; CDR3aa: CASSPLRAGTDNEQFF
abundance: .; v_gene: TRBV7-2; j_gene: TRBJ2-2; d_gene: .; CDR3nt: TGTGCCAGCAGCTTAGCGCGGGCCGGGTCCGGGGAGCTGTTTTTT; CDR3aa: CASSLARAGSGELFF
abundance: .; v_gene: TRBV12-3/TRBV12-4; j_gene: TRBJ1-4; d_gene: .; CDR3nt: TGTGCCAGCAGTTCGGGGGAAAAACTGTTTTTT; CDR3aa: CASSSGEKLFF
abundance: .; v_gene: TRBV6-1; j_gene: TRBJ2-1; d_gene: .; CDR3nt: TGTGCCAGCAGTCCCCATAAGGGTGTTGAGCAGTTCTTC; CDR3aa: CASSPHKGVEQFF
abundance: many; v_gene: TRBV20-1; j_gene: TRBJ2-1; d_gene: TRBD2; CDR3nt: TGCAGTGCTAGTCTAGCGGGAGCCTCCAATGAGCAGTTCTTC; CDR3aa: CSASLAGASNEQFF
abundance: few; v_gene: TRBV5-5; j_gene: TRBJ2-7; d_gene: .; CDR3nt: TGTGCCAGCAGCTTCTTGACAGTATCCTACGAGCAGTACTTC; CDR3aa: CASSFLTVSYEQYF
abundance: many; v_gene: TRBV7-8; j_gene: TRBJ1-4; d_gene: TRBD1; CDR3nt: TGTGCCAGCAGCCCCCCCAACGACAGGGGGCTAGAAAAACTGTTTTTT; CDR3aa: CASSPPNDRGLEKLFF
abundance: few; v_gene: TRBV6-5; j_gene: TRBJ1-6; d_gene: .; CDR3nt: TGTGCCAGCAGCCTACTAGATAATTCACCCCTCCACTTT; CDR3aa: CASSLLDNSPLHF
abundance: .; v_gene: TRBV7-9; j_gene: TRBJ2-1; d_gene: .; CDR3nt: TGTGCCAGCAGCTTAGGGCAGGGGCTGCGGAATGAGCAGTTCTTC; CDR3aa: CASSLGQGLRNEQFF
abundance: few; v_gene: TRBV12-3/TRBV12-4; j_gene: TRBJ1-5; d_gene: .; CDR3nt: TGTGCCAGCAGTTTAGCGGGTAGGGCGAATCAGCCCCAGCATTTT; CDR3aa: CASSLAGRANQPQHF
abundance: .; v_gene: TRBV7-2; j_gene: TRBJ2-4; d_gene: .; CDR3nt: TGTGCCAGCAGCGCCTTCTTGGGGGCCAAAAACATTCAGTACTTC; CDR3aa: CASSAFLGAKNIQYF
abundance: .; v_gene: TRBV5-6; j_gene: TRBJ2-1; d_gene: .; CDR3nt: TGTGCCAGCAGCTTTAGACTCCGGGAAAGGAATGAGCAGTTCTTC; CDR3aa: CASSFRLRERNEQFF
abundance: .; v_gene: TRBV20-1; j_gene: TRBJ2-5; d_gene: .; CDR3nt: TGCAGTGCCAACCTTTGGGTGGGGGCAGGAGAGACCCAGTACTTC; CDR3aa: CSANLWVGAGETQYF
abundance: .; v_gene: TRBV11-2; j_gene: TRBJ2-7; d_gene: TRBD1; CDR3nt: TGTGCCAGCAGCGTAGGGCACAGGGGATACGAGCAGTACTTC; CDR3aa: CASSVGHRGYEQYF
abundance: .; v_gene: TRBV5-1; j_gene: TRBJ2-5; d_gene: TRBD2; CDR3nt: TGCGCCAGCAGCCTTAGCGGGGGAGACCAAGAGACCCAGTACTTC; CDR3aa: CASSLSGGDQETQYF
abundance: .; v_gene: TRBV20-1; j_gene: TRBJ2-1; d_gene: TRBD1; CDR3nt: TGCAGTGCTAATTCGGGACAGGGGGCATTGGATGAGCAGTTCTTC; CDR3aa: CSANSGQGALDEQFF
abundance: .; v_gene: TRBV7-2; j_gene: TRBJ2-7; d_gene: TRBD2; CDR3nt: TGTGCCAGCAGCTCCGGGACTAGCGGGAGACTCGGTTACGAGCAGTACTTC; CDR3aa: CASSSGTSGRLGYEQYF
abundance: .; v_gene: TRBV5-1; j_gene: TRBJ2-1; d_gene: TRBD1; CDR3nt: TGCGCCAGCAGCGAGGGACAGGGGGCGCATCGGAAGTTCTTC; CDR3aa: CASSEGQGAHRKFF
abundance: few; v_gene: TRBV6-1; j_gene: TRBJ1-2; d_gene: TRBD1; CDR3nt: TGTGCCAGCAGTACACCGTCCCGGGACAGGAACGGGAGGTACACCTTC; CDR3aa: CASSTPSRDRNGRYTF
abundance: few; v_gene: TRBV4-3; j_gene: TRBJ2-1; d_gene: TRBD2; CDR3nt: TGCGCCAGCAGCCAGGGACTATTCTCCTACAATGAGCAGTTCTTC; CDR3aa: CASSQGLFSYNEQFF
abundance: .; v_gene: TRBV29-1; j_gene: TRBJ1-1; d_gene: .; CDR3nt: TGCAGCGTTGAGGGATGGAGTGGAACTGAAGCTTTCTTT; CDR3aa: CSVEGWSGTEAFF